What follows are 14 T cell receptor beta chains derived from one specimen sequenced in a study of T-cell memory formation after mild COVID-19. TCRdb fed the 5' RACE reads into MiXCR, producing one record per CDR3 protein. The table has 350,000 to 450,000 distinct CDR3 sequences, 20% to 25% seen once. Material for sequencing was PBMCs or a T cell subset sorted from them (not recorded which). These receptor sequences come from an adult woman who had mild COVID-19 (a few samples of this study predate the infection). Cell type and time point are not known.

The chain uses TRBV4-2 and TRBJ2-7, with TRBD2 as a possible D gene (6 bases). The germline CDR1 and CDR2 sequences are LGHNA and YNFKEQ. This CDR3 region has 15 residues. Trimming stripped 1 base from V and 5 bases from J, with 15 bases between. The CDR3 DNA follows: TGTGCCAGCAGCCAAGGGGCCGGGAGTGAGGACGAGCAGTACTTC. Translating it yields CASSQGAGSEDEQYF.

In this sample, this clonotype turned up a few times. The J gene is TRBJ2-5, the V gene TRBV9; D uncertain. CDR1 is SGDLS, CDR2 YYNGEE, per germline. CDR3 length: 15 amino acids. Trimming shortened V by 3 bases and J by 5 bases, and 17 bases separated the two germline ends. The CDR3 is CASSALTAGEETQYF. The CDR3, as DNA: TGTGCCAGCAGCGCCCTGACGGCCGGAGAGGAGACCCAGTACTTC. The full variable domain, completed using reference TRBV9 and TRBJ2-5, is DSGVTQTPKHLITATGQRVTLRCSPRSGDLSVYWYQQSLDQGLQFLIQYYNGEERAKGNILERFSAQQFPDLHSELNLSSLELGDSALYFCASSALTAGEETQYFGPGTRLLVL.

A few counts support this clonotype. The chain uses TRBV7-2 and TRBJ2-1; unclear D gene. The germline V gene has CDR1 SGHTA and CDR2 FQGNSA. The CDR3 runs 16 residues. V lost 7 bases to trimming and J lost 2 bases, with 18 bases between them. CDR3 in DNA: TGTGCCAGCAACAGAAGACGTAGAGGCCCCTACAATGAGCAGTTCTTC. It encodes CASNRRRRGPYNEQFF.

This clonotype was picked up a small number of times. The gene calls are TRBV20-1 and TRBJ1-3, with a possible D match to TRBD1 (5 bases). V lost 0 bases and J 1 base, leaving 16 bases between the germline ends. Looked up from germline, CDR1 is DFQATT and CDR2 is SNEGSKA (reference sequence). The CDR3 is 17 amino acids. The CDR3 loop reads CSAREFGQGKSGNTIYF. The CDR3 DNA reads TGCAGTGCTAGAGAGTTCGGTCAGGGAAAGTCTGGAAACACCATATATTTT.

This clonotype has ten or more counts. The rearrangement links TRBV19 to TRBJ2-2; D gene unclear. Per germline, CDR1 LNHDA and CDR2 SQIVND (reference sequence). Trimming pared 7 bases from V and 1 base from J, leaving 10 bases between. The CDR3 has 14 amino acids. In DNA form, the CDR3 reads TGTGCCAGTAATTCACTGGGGAACACCGGGGAGCTGTTTTTT. Its translation is CASNSLGNTGELFF.

This clonotype has a handful of counts. The CDR3 loop is CSVVARNYEQYF. CDR3 sequence (DNA): TGCAGCGTGGTGGCGCGGAACTACGAGCAGTACTTC. V and J are TRBV29-1 and TRBJ2-7, with D uncertain. V was pared by 6 bases and J by 3 bases, with 12 bases between. The CDR3 sequence is 12 residues long. Germline V CDR1 and CDR2: SQVTM, ANQGSEA.

In this sample, this clonotype turned up a few times. The CDR3 here is CATSDVLGLAGGTNEQFF. CDR3 nucleotide sequence: TGTGCCACCAGTGATGTACTTGGACTAGCGGGAGGAACGAATGAGCAGTTCTTC. The chain recombines TRBV24-1 with TRBJ2-1; 14 bases fit TRBD2. The germline gives CDR1 KGHDR, CDR2 SFDVKD. The CDR3 has 18 amino acids. J was trimmed by 7 bases and V by 3 bases; bases with no gene match: 10.

In this sample, this clonotype turned up a few times. V gene TRBV7-9 combines with J gene TRBJ2-7; 7 nucleotides align to TRBD1. The CDR3 totals 15 residues. Per the germline V gene, CDR1 is SEHNR and CDR2 is FQNEAQ (reference sequence). V lost 4 bases and J lost 1; bases outside the gene matches: 7. The CDR3 DNA sequence: TGTGCCAGCAGCTCGCAGGGGGAACGTTCCTACGAGCAGTACTTC. This gives the protein CASSSQGERSYEQYF.

This chain joins TRBV18 and TRBJ2-5; D may match TRBD1 or TRBD2 (5 bases each). Between the trimmed V and J ends, which lost 2 bases and 2 bases, there was a span of 12 bases. Germline CDR1 KGHSH, CDR2 LQKENI. The length of the CDR3 is 15 residues. The CDR3 nucleotides are TGTGCCAGCTCACCAGAGCGGACAAGACAAGAGACCCAGTACTTC. The encoded protein is CASSPERTRQETQYF.

The chain employs TRBV12-3 or TRBV12-4 and TRBJ2-7; the D is unclear. V gave up 5 bases and J gave up 4 bases, with 6 bases separating them. The CDR3 covers 11 residues. CDR3 amino acids: CASSTHYEQYF. DNA for the CDR3: TGTGCCAGCAGTACACATTACGAGCAGTACTTC.

This clonotype was counted between two and nine times. The rearrangement joins TRBV27 to TRBJ2-1, with 11 positions matching TRBD2. Germline V gene sequence: CDR1 MNHEY, CDR2 SMNVEV (reference sequence). V lost 5 bases, J lost 9 bases, and 9 bases stayed unmatched. The CDR3 contains 15 residues. The CDR3 DNA sequence: TGTGCCAGCAGTCCTATAGCGGGAGGGTCGGGTGAGCAGTTCTTC. This encodes CASSPIAGGSGEQFF.

The chain links TRBV25-1 to TRBJ2-7; D is unresolved. The V end was cut by 2 bases, the J end by 6 bases, with 8 bases between. CDR1 is MGHDK and CDR2 is SYGVNS in the germline V gene. The CDR3 covers 12 residues. The CDR3 region is CASSEQRGEQYF. Here the CDR3 DNA reads TGTGCCAGCAGTGAACAGCGCGGCGAGCAGTACTTC.

This clonotype came up a few times. The rearrangement links TRBV5-4 to TRBJ2-3; 9 bases fit TRBD2. J gave up 6 bases and V 4 bases, and 15 bases lay outside the gene matches. CDR1 and CDR2 (germline): SGHNT, YYREEE (reference sequence). CDR3 length equals 17 residues. CDR3 sequence: CASSGRRREGLPDTQYF. The CDR3, as DNA: TGTGCCAGCAGCGGACGGAGGCGGGAGGGCCTCCCCGATACGCAGTATTTT.

The rearrangement uses TRBV28 and TRBJ1-5; 7 nucleotides agree with TRBD1. The germline CDR1 and CDR2 sequences are MDHEN and SYDVKM. J was trimmed by 5 bases and V by 6 bases; bases with no gene match: 4. The CDR3 loop spans 13 amino acids. CDR3: CASRAQGDQPQHF. CDR3 in DNA: TGTGCCAGCAGGGCCCAGGGGGATCAGCCCCAGCATTTT.